This T cell receptor beta chain was documented in a study of blood T cell repertoires in COVID-19. Study-wide background: From T cells, B-cell-depleted T cells, or PBMCs came the material, which was cDNA or gDNA.

Clones were sequenced by immunoSEQ multiplex PCR, and TCRdb holds only the in-frame ones, with some missing. This sample yields 90,000 to 110,000 clones, of which approximately 80% are seen a single time; roughly 15% belongs to the top ten. Trimming removed 5 bases at V and 0 bases at J, with 7 bases between. The length of the CDR3 is 13 residues. The germline gives CDR1 SQVTM, CDR2 ANQGSEA. The source material was peripheral blood. The V and J genes are TRBV29-1 and TRBJ1-4; no firm D call. The clonotype was recovered from a woman at least 80 years old with acute or convalescent COVID-19. CDR3: CSVLTATNEKLFF. CDR3 DNA: TGCAGCGTTCTAACAGCAACTAATGAAAAACTGTTTTTT. Using reference TRBV29-1 and TRBJ1-4 for the parts outside the CDR3, the full variable domain is SAVISQKPSRDICQRGTSLTIQCQVDSQVTMMFWYRQQPGQSLTLIATANQGSEATYESGFVIDKFPISRPNLTFSTLTVSNMSPEDSSIYLCSVLTATNEKLFFGSGTQLSVL.